The present TCR beta chain was sequenced within a study of T cell responses to AZD1222 COVID-19 vaccine. The CDR3 is made up of 16 amino acids. Germline CDR1 reads GTSNPN; CDR2 reads SVGIG (reference sequence). V was trimmed by 2 bases and J by 0 bases, leaving 15 bases between them. Only in-frame clones appear in the TCRdb table, and some are missing; sequencing was by immunoSEQ multiplex PCR. The data show approximately 97,000 clones, around 83% seen once. This chain joins TRBV30 and TRBJ2-3; no clear D. The specimen comprised peripheral blood, sampled on day 0 of AZD1222 vaccination. The sequence derives from an adult in good health. CDR3 nucleotide sequence: TGTGCCTGGAGTCCGTCGACGCGGCTTAGCACAGATACGCAGTATTTT. This gives the protein CAWSPSTRLSTDTQYF.